This T cell receptor beta chain is from a study of cytomegalovirus exposure and HLA in healthy donors. Study context: In an earlier analysis, around 100 million unique TCR beta sequences were found from about 190 million T cells.

Germline V gene data show CDR1 as SEHNR and CDR2 as FQNEAQ (reference sequence). The V segment lost 4 bases and the J segment 7 bases; nucleotides outside the gene matches: 15. The CDR3 length is 16 residues. This clone was detected only a few times. Its target is unknown. Findings and limits, study-wide: When analyzed later, a missense DCLRE1C variant was found to be linked to TCR beta V- and J-gene trimming. Previously analyzed data showed that most TCR beta V segments were productive at a frequency of about 87% or about 30%.

PCR was performed using 60 Vbeta and 13 Jbeta primers. Only in-frame clones appear in the TCRdb table, and some are missing; sequencing was by immunoSEQ multiplex PCR. The sample holds over 75,000 clones; approximately 79% are singletons and the top ten take about 6.4%. The chain links TRBV7-9 to TRBJ1-1, with 7 positions matching TRBD1. The sample consisted of PBMCs. This receptor was obtained from a female donor in good health and CMV-seronegative. CDR3 residues: CASSSDRAEGQGEAFF. CDR3 bases: TGTGCCAGCAGCTCCGACAGGGCTGAGGGACAAGGTGAAGCTTTCTTT.